This TCR beta chain was observed in a study of blood T cells in healthy people across ages. Trimming took 4 bases from V and 7 from J, leaving 19 bases between them. This CDR3 region has 15 residues. Germline CDR1 SGHTA, CDR2 FQGNSA. This clonotype has more than one count but fewer than ten. Its matching antigen is unknown. No conserved phenylalanine or tryptophan is present at the end of the CDR3, so a read error is the likely explanation. Study findings and constraints: The unknown donor CMV status may have confounded expanded clonotype changes. Per million T cells, TCR beta diversity dropped about linearly as age rose.

Primers used in a second PCR of about 6 to 11 cycles were a sample-barcoded 5' primer and a J-beta primer mix. TCRdb fed the 5' RACE reads into MiXCR, producing one record per CDR3 protein. Seen here are hundreds of thousands of distinct CDR3 sequences, 24% observed once, and the top ten hold 8.5% to 9.5%. Separately, the same data were catalogued under a study of T cells of mothers and their children. Per that study: Normalized overlap was always slightly, never significantly, higher in related than unrelated mother-child pairs.

The J gene is TRBJ1-2, the V gene TRBV7-2, with no clear D. Material for sequencing was blood. The source of this sequence is a boy aged 10-17 years in good health. CDR3 nucleotides: TGTGCCAGCAGCTCCGCCGGGCTTGGCGGATTTGGCTACACCCTC. Translated: CASSSAGLGGFGYTL.